The 27 T cell receptor beta chains reported below all come from one sample, sequenced in a study of shared clonotypes between healthy human individuals. Sequenced by immunoSEQ multiplex PCR; TCRdb stores in-frame clones only, minus some. The sample has 450,000 or so clones; 60% to 80% are singletons. Material: PBMCs. The receptors originated from a woman aged 35 to 49 in good health. Some clones in this sample may be carry-over from other donors' samples.

This chain joins TRBV7-9 and TRBJ2-7; D is ambiguous. This CDR3 spans 14 amino acids. The ends were cut back, 5 bases at V and 1 base at J, with 12 bases in the middle. Germline CDR1 SEHNR, CDR2 FQNEAQ (reference sequence). This CDR3 is CASSPTDLSYEQYF. The CDR3 DNA follows: TGTGCCAGCAGCCCAACCGATCTTTCCTACGAGCAGTACTTC.

The chain couples TRBV13 to TRBJ2-2, with TRBD2 identical over 12 bases. The CDR3 totals 16 residues. CDR1 PRHDT and CDR2 FYEKMQ come from the germline V gene (reference sequence). V lost 1 base to trimming and J lost 6 bases; unmatched junction nucleotides: 3. This CDR3 reads CASSLVTSGRPGELFF. CDR3 in DNA: TGTGCCAGCAGCTTAGTGACTAGCGGGAGACCCGGGGAGCTGTTTTTT.

The chain recombines TRBV5-4 with TRBJ2-3; 14 nucleotides match TRBD2. In germline, CDR1 is SGHNT, CDR2 YYREEE (reference sequence). The CDR3 length is 16 residues. With 4 bases clipped from V and 6 bases from J, the junction kept 7 bases outside the gene matches. In DNA form, the CDR3 reads TGTGCCAGCAGCGGACAGGGACTAGCGGGAGTGGATACGCAGTATTTT. Translating gives CASSGQGLAGVDTQYF. Drawing the rest from reference TRBV5-4 and TRBJ2-3, the complete variable domain is ETGVTQSPTHLIKTRGQQVTLRCSSQSGHNTVSWYQQALGQGPQFIFQYYREEENGRGNFPPRFSGLQFPNYSSELNVNALELDDSALYLCASSGQGLAGVDTQYFGPGTRLTVL.

Points on this clone: This likely reflects a read error, since a far larger clone is one base away. This chain joins TRBV7-2 and TRBJ2-3; no definite D call. The CDR3 is 12 residues long. CDR1 is SGHTA, CDR2 FQGNSA, per germline. Between the trimmed V and J ends, which lost 5 bases and 1 base, there was a span of 4 bases. The CDR3 reads CASSPRTDTQYF. CDR3 sequence (DNA): TGTGCCAGCAGCCCCCGCACAGATACGCAGTATTTT.

Points on this clone: This is likely an artifact of a read error, given a far larger clone one base away. The rearrangement links TRBV30 to TRBJ2-5; 8 bases are shared with TRBD2. The CDR3 loop spans 15 amino acids. Germline CDR1 and CDR2: GTSNPN and SVGIG (reference sequence). CDR3 nucleotide sequence: TGTGCCCGGAGGGGGGGACTAGGTTTGGGAGAGACCCAGTACTTC. It specifies CARRGGLGLGETQYF.

J is TRBJ2-7 and V is TRBV25-1; 8 bases match TRBD1. Germline CDR1 and CDR2: MGHDK and SYGVNS. CDR3 length equals 15 residues. After removal of 2 bases from V and 2 bases from J, the junction contained 5 bases not matched to a gene. CDR3: CASSEPGTGPYEQYF. DNA for the CDR3: TGTGCCAGCAGTGAACCCGGGACAGGACCCTACGAGCAGTACTTC.

The V gene is TRBV7-2, the J gene TRBJ2-7; D possibly corresponds to TRBD1 (5 bases). Trimming stripped 3 bases from V and 3 bases from J, with 9 bases between. The CDR3 has 13 residues. CDR1 and CDR2 (germline): SGHTA, FQGNSA. The CDR3 region has the DNA TGTGCCAGCAGCTTTTACAGGAGCTACGAGCAGTACTTC. Translation: CASSFYRSYEQYF. Full variable domain (outside the CDR3, taken from reference TRBV7-2 and TRBJ2-7): GAGVSQSPSNKVTEKGKDVELRCDPISGHTALYWYRQSLGQGLEFLIYFQGNSAPDKSGLPSDRFSAERTGGSVSTLTIQRTQQEDSAVYLCASSFYRSYEQYFGPGTRLTVT.

This chain uses TRBV29-1 with TRBJ2-3; 7 positions agree with TRBD1. The CDR3 runs to 13 residues. With V trimmed by 3 bases and J by 0 bases, 0 bases remained unmatched. Germline V gene sequence: CDR1 SQVTM, CDR2 ANQGSEA. The CDR3 nucleotides are TGCAGCGTTGAGGGACAGAGCACAGATACGCAGTATTTT. It is translated as CSVEGQSTDTQYF.

The V gene is TRBV9, the J gene TRBJ2-7, with TRBD2 matching over 8 bases. This CDR3 region has 15 residues. The junction had 7 bases not matched to a gene; V was cut back by 4 bases and J by 1 base. CDR1 and CDR2 from the germline V gene are SGDLS and YYNGEE. The CDR3 sequence: CASSLTAGASYEQYF. The CDR3 DNA reads as TGTGCCAGCAGCTTAACAGCGGGAGCTTCCTACGAGCAGTACTTC.

A note on this clone: Other DNA sequences within the sample encode an identical CDR3. The J gene is TRBJ2-1, the V gene TRBV11-2; TRBD2 aligns across 7 bases. Germline V gene lookup returns CDR1 SGHAT and CDR2 FQNNGV. The CDR3 is 14 amino acids. Trimming took 5 bases from V and 4 from J; bases not matched to a gene: 5. CDR3 DNA: TGTGCCAGCAGCCTAAGCGGGACTTACAATGAGCAGTTCTTC. Its protein product is CASSLSGTYNEQFF.

The CDR3 DNA follows: TGTGCCAGCAGCCACGAGGTGACTGGCGGGACCTACAATGAGCAGTTCTTC. Protein sequence: CASSHEVTGGTYNEQFF. This chain connects TRBV4-2 to TRBJ2-1, with D perhaps TRBD2 (6 bases). Trimming stripped 3 bases from V and 2 bases from J, with 17 bases between. The CDR3 runs 17 residues. Germline V gene data show CDR1 as LGHNA and CDR2 as YNFKEQ.

This chain connects TRBV28 to TRBJ1-2, with a tentative D call TRBD1 (5 bases). The V gene's germline CDR1 is MDHEN and CDR2 SYDVKM. V was clipped by 3 bases and J by 2 bases, with 16 bases between them. CDR3 length: 16 residues. The CDR3 loop is CASSFQGGGLNYGYTF. CDR3 DNA sequence: TGTGCCAGCAGTTTCCAAGGCGGGGGTTTGAACTATGGCTACACCTTC.

The chain links TRBV4-2 to TRBJ2-7; D might be TRBD2 (6 bases). The germline CDR1 and CDR2 sequences are LGHNA and YNFKEQ. V shed 0 bases and J shed 4 bases, with 16 bases lying between them. The length of the CDR3 is 16 residues. This CDR3 is CASSQEVGREGYEQYF. As DNA, the CDR3 is TGTGCCAGCAGCCAAGAGGTCGGGCGGGAAGGGTACGAGCAGTACTTC.

About this clone itself: With a far larger clone one base away, a read error is the likely cause. The gene calls are TRBV6-5 and TRBJ2-6; D gene unclear. CDR3 length: 14 amino acids. The V end lost 0 bases, the J end lost 3 bases, and 3 bases lay between the germline ends. Germline lookup yields CDR1 MNHEY and CDR2 SVGAGI. CDR3 sequence: CASSYSIGANVLTF. Written as DNA, the CDR3 is TGTGCCAGCAGTTACTCGATTGGGGCCAACGTCCTGACTTTC.

In its sample, this clone was seen once. Compared with germline, one end of the junction differs, possibly owing to a read error. The CDR3 loop is CASGESSYEQYF. The CDR3 bases are TGTGCCAGCGGTGAGTCATCCTACGAGCAGTACTTC. The V and J genes are TRBV2 and TRBJ2-7; D uncertain. CDR3 length: 12 amino acids. Germline loops: CDR1 SNHLY, CDR2 FYNNEI.

V usage is TRBV19 and J usage is TRBJ1-2; the match to TRBD1 covers 8 bases. From germline, CDR1 is LNHDA and CDR2 SQIVND (reference sequence). The CDR3 sequence is 15 residues long. The ends lost 3 bases at V and 5 bases at J; junction bases unmatched: 8. The CDR3 nucleotides are TGTGCCAGTAGTATTGTGACAGGGGAGGGGTATGGCTACACCTTC. Residues: CASSIVTGEGYGYTF.

This rearrangement joins TRBV7-9 to TRBJ1-5; D not certain. The CDR3 spans 13 residues. Germline lookup yields CDR1 SEHNR and CDR2 FQNEAQ (reference sequence). Trimming took off 6 bases at V and 3 bases at J, with 9 bases between the two ends. The CDR3 reads CASRGGVNQPQHF. CDR3 bases: TGTGCCAGCAGAGGCGGGGTCAATCAGCCCCAGCATTTT.

In regard to this clone: Since a far larger clone is one base different, this is likely a read error. The chain has TRBV4-3 and TRBJ2-6; D remains unclear. The V end was cut by 4 bases, the J end by 3 bases, with 13 bases between. The CDR3 is 16 amino acids. CDR1 and CDR2 from the germline V gene are LGHNA and YSLEER. CDR3 bases: TGCGCCAGCAGCCGTGGCCAAGGCTTTGGGGCCAACGTCCTGACTTTC. Encoded protein: CASSRGQGFGANVLTF.

Of note for this clone: A far larger clone is just one base off, so this is likely a read error. The chain employs TRBV30 and TRBJ2-5; D not certain. CDR3 length equals 14 residues. Deletions cut 0 bases from V and 7 bases from J, with 15 bases between. In germline, CDR1 is GTSNPN, CDR2 SVGIG (reference sequence). CDR3 in amino acids: CAWSVIPGRRTQYF. DNA for the CDR3: TGTGCCTGGAGTGTAATTCCCGGCAGGAGGACCCAGTACTTC.

The chain links TRBV7-2 to TRBJ2-7, with a possible D match to TRBD2 (6 bases). V lost 4 bases, J lost 6 bases, and 28 bases lay in between. There are 18 residues in the CDR3. Germline V CDR1 and CDR2: SGHTA, FQGNSA. The CDR3 nucleotides are TGTGCCAGCAGCTCCTTAGGAGTGGGAGGAGAAGATCTAGGCGAGCAGTACTTC. It translates to CASSSLGVGGEDLGEQYF. Full variable domain (remainder filled in from reference TRBV7-2 and TRBJ2-7): GAGVSQSPSNKVTEKGKDVELRCDPISGHTALYWYRQSLGQGLEFLIYFQGNSAPDKSGLPSDRFSAERTGGSVSTLTIQRTQQEDSAVYLCASSSLGVGGEDLGEQYFGPGTRLTVT.

The rearrangement uses TRBV10-3 and TRBJ2-7; 9 positions match TRBD2. V lost 7 bases to trimming and J lost 3 bases; unmatched junction nucleotides: 7. Germline V gives CDR1 ENHRY, CDR2 SYGVKD. This CDR3 is 14 amino acids long. This chain's CDR3 is CAIKTGTSSYEQYF. The CDR3 DNA reads TGTGCCATCAAAACCGGGACTAGCAGCTACGAGCAGTACTTC.

This clone was detected a few times. This chain uses TRBV6-5 with TRBJ1-5; TRBD1 agrees at 12 bases. The CDR3 runs to 14 residues. Germline values: CDR1 MNHEY, CDR2 SVGAGI. V was pared by 6 bases and J by 3 bases, with 0 bases of the junction left unmatched. CDR3 DNA sequence: TGTGCCAGCAGGGGACAGGGGGCCAATCAGCCCCAGCATTTT. Its translation is CASRGQGANQPQHF.

The V gene is TRBV6-1, the J gene TRBJ1-5; D not certain. CDR3 length: 12 amino acids. The ends were cut back, 8 bases at V and 6 bases at J, with 11 bases in the middle. From germline, CDR1 is MNHNS and CDR2 SASEGT. CDR3 DNA sequence: TGTGCCAGCGCGGAGCCTATTCAGCCCCAGCATTTT. Translated, it gives CASAEPIQPQHF.

The chain recombines TRBV15 with TRBJ2-1; maybe TRBD2 (6 bases). Trimming stripped 5 bases from V and 1 base from J, with 18 bases between. Germline V gives CDR1 LNHNV, CDR2 YYDKDF (reference sequence). The CDR3 sequence is 17 residues long. The CDR3 nucleotides read TGTGCCACCAGCCGCCCGGGTTCCAGCGGGTCCTACAATGAGCAGTTCTTC. Its translation is CATSRPGSSGSYNEQFF.

The rearrangement joins TRBV18 to TRBJ2-7; TRBD1 matches at 7 bases. Germline CDR1 is KGHSH and CDR2 is LQKENI. Trimming cost V 0 bases and J 0 bases; bases outside gene matches: 2. The length of the CDR3 is 15 residues. CDR3: CASSPPGQRSYEQYF. CDR3 DNA sequence: TGTGCCAGCTCACCACCGGGACAGCGCTCCTACGAGCAGTACTTC.

This clone was observed a few times. This chain links TRBV4-3 with TRBJ2-7; the match to TRBD1 covers 8 bases. Germline V CDR1 and CDR2: LGHNA, YSLEER. Trimming took 1 base from V and 2 from J; bases not matched to a gene: 1. The CDR3 is 14 amino acids. The CDR3 DNA sequence: TGCGCCAGCAGCCAAGTACAGGGGGCCTACGAGCAGTACTTC. This codes for CASSQVQGAYEQYF.

About this clone: A far larger clone is a single base away, which makes a read error likely. Other DNA sequences from this sample encode an identical CDR3 as well. The chain links TRBV11-2 to TRBJ2-2; D is ambiguous. Germline CDR1 SGHAT, CDR2 FQNNGV. This CDR3 region has 15 residues. V was shortened by 2 bases and J by 1 base, with 8 bases between the two germline ends. DNA of the CDR3: TGTGCCAGCAGCTTATTGACGGGGAACACCGGGGAGCTGTTTTTT. Protein: CASSLLTGNTGELFF. The whole variable domain, remainder taken from reference TRBV11-2 and TRBJ2-2, is EAGVAQSPRYKIIEKRQSVAFWCNPISGHATLYWYQQILGQGPKLLIQFQNNGVVDDSQLPKDRFSAERLKGVDSTLKIQPAKLEDSAVYLCASSLLTGNTGELFFGEGSRLTVL.